Listed here are 4 T cell receptor beta chains from one sample, sequenced in a study of cytomegalovirus exposure and HLA in healthy donors. Use of 60 Vbeta and 13 Jbeta primers characterized the PCR. Libraries were prepared by immunoSEQ multiplex PCR; TCRdb keeps only in-frame clonotypes and omits some of them. The sample lists some 200,000 clones; under 9.5% were seen once. Input material: PBMCs. The receptor set was obtained from a woman aged 25 to 39 in good health and CMV-seropositive.

The rearrangement joins TRBV6-1 to TRBJ1-4, with TRBD1 matching 7 bases. The germline V gene encodes CDR1 MNHNS and CDR2 SASEGT. This CDR3 contains 15 residues. V shed 4 bases and J 2 bases; nucleotides not matched to a gene: 4. The CDR3 DNA follows: TGTGCCAGCAGTGCACCAGGGGGGACTAATGAAAAACTGTTTTTT. Its protein is CASSAPGGTNEKLFF.

The sample holds a few counts of this clone. This chain joins TRBV4-2 and TRBJ1-5, with D maybe TRBD1 (5 bases). V lost 0 bases to trimming and J lost 2 bases, with 17 bases between them. Germline V gene lookup returns CDR1 LGHNA and CDR2 YNFKEQ. The CDR3 totals 18 residues. CDR3 nucleotides: TGTGCCAGCAGCCAAGATGACCGGCGGGGGAGCGGCAATCAGCCCCAGCATTTT. It yields the protein CASSQDDRRGSGNQPQHF.

This clone was seen more than once but under ten times. The J gene is TRBJ2-2, the V gene TRBV4-1, with a weak D call TRBD2 (5 bases). Looked up from germline, CDR1 is MGHRA and CDR2 is YSYEKL. The CDR3 is made up of 13 amino acids. V lost 8 bases to trimming and J lost 0 bases, with 7 bases between them. This CDR3 reads CASGGTNTGELFF. CDR3 bases: TGCGCCAGCGGAGGAACGAACACCGGGGAGCTGTTTTTT.

The chain combines TRBV5-3 with TRBJ2-7; 8 positions match TRBD2. TRBV5-3 is an ORF, and what it does is uncertain. The CDR3 is 17 amino acids. J lost 5 bases, V lost 0 bases, and 13 bases had no gene match. The CDR3 sequence is CARSLAPTLAGGDEQYF. The CDR3 DNA follows: TGTGCCAGAAGCTTGGCTCCCACATTGGCGGGAGGCGACGAGCAGTACTTC.